A selection of T cell receptor beta chains follows, all from one sample in a study of blood T cell repertoires in COVID-19. Sequencing was performed with immunoSEQ multiplex PCR; in TCRdb, only in-frame clones are kept and a portion is missing. Of 150,000 to 200,000 clones listed, approximately 80% are singletons. Sequencing was done on a sample of peripheral blood. Receptor source: a man in his sixties with COVID-19, enrolled during active disease. Each CDR3 is given with its conserved first and last residue. The D gene is left open where the match is weak. The size field is filled for only some rows; it gives once, few, many or a size class.

j_gene	abundance	d_gene	v_gene	CDR3nt	CDR3aa
TRBJ1-2	NA	TRBD1	TRBV28	TGTGCCAGCAGTTCCAGGGACAGGGGCAGTTATGGCTACACCTTC	CASSSRDRGSYGYTF
TRBJ1-3	NA	NA	TRBV19	TGTGCCAGTAGGGTCTCCTACTCTGGAAACACCATATATTTT	CASRVSYSGNTIYF
TRBJ2-5	NA	NA	TRBV30	TGTGCCTGGAGTAGGGGACTGGACCAAGAGACCCAGTACTTC	CAWSRGLDQETQYF
TRBJ2-4	NA	TRBD2	TRBV11-3	TGTGCCAGCAGCTTTACGACTAGCGGGAGTGGTGCCAAAAACATTCAGTACTTC	CASSFTTSGSGAKNIQYF
TRBJ1-2	few	NA	TRBV30	TGTGCCTCCCGTAGGGAGCACTATGGCTACACCTTC	CASRREHYGYTF
TRBJ2-1	NA	NA	TRBV11-2	TGTGCCAGCAGCTTAGGTCAGCGGTGGAGCAATGAGCAGTTCTTC	CASSLGQRWSNEQFF
TRBJ1-4	NA	NA	TRBV7-6	TGTGCCAGCAGCCAGACAGGCGGTAATGAAAAACTGTTTTTT	CASSQTGGNEKLFF
TRBJ1-2	NA	TRBD1	TRBV9	TGTGCCAGCAGCCCTGGTGACAGGGGTGGCTACACCTTC	CASSPGDRGGYTF
TRBJ2-3	NA	NA	TRBV12-5	TGTGCTAGTGGTTTCGGGGTTACAGATACGCAGTATTTT	CASGFGVTDTQYF
TRBJ2-3	NA	TRBD2	TRBV3-1/TRBV3-2	TGTGCCAGCAGCCTTAGCGGGAGTACGAGCACAGATACGCAGTATTTT	CASSLSGSTSTDTQYF
TRBJ1-2	NA	NA	TRBV28	TGTGCCAGCAGTCTATTAGGGGTACAGGGTAGTGGCTACACCTTC	CASSLLGVQGSGYTF
TRBJ2-3	NA	TRBD2	TRBV18	TGTGCCAGCTCAAATCCTAGCGGGAGGGCCACAGATACGCAGTATTTT	CASSNPSGRATDTQYF
TRBJ2-4	NA	NA	TRBV4-3	TGCGCCAGCAGCCAAGGGCAGGGGATAGCCAAAAACATTCAGTACTTC	CASSQGQGIAKNIQYF
TRBJ1-2	NA	TRBD1	TRBV9	TGTGCCAGCAACCAGGGGGGTAACTATGGCTACACCTTC	CASNQGGNYGYTF
TRBJ2-1	NA	TRBD2	TRBV4-1	TGCGCCAGCAGCCAAGAATCCGTTAGCGGGAGCAGAGGCTCCTACAATGAGCAGTTCTTC	CASSQESVSGSRGSYNEQFF
TRBJ1-1	NA	TRBD1	TRBV15	TGTGCCACCAGCCCCCGACAGGGTATCACTGAAGCTTTCTTT	CATSPRQGITEAFF
TRBJ2-1	NA	NA	TRBV10-3	TGTGCCATCAGTGATACGGCTCGCGGTGAGCAGTTCTTC	CAISDTARGEQFF
TRBJ2-5	NA	TRBD2	TRBV5-3	TGTGCCAGAAGCCGGCTGAAGGGAGGGGTCCTCCAAGAGACCCAGTACTTC	CARSRLKGGVLQETQYF
TRBJ2-1	NA	TRBD2	TRBV10-3	TGTGCCATCAGACCCAGCGGGAGGAGCTCCTACAATGAGCAGTTCTTC	CAIRPSGRSSYNEQFF
TRBJ1-6	NA	NA	TRBV5-5	TGTGCCAGCAGCTTGGCCGAGCTCAGGGATTCACCCCTCCACTTT	CASSLAELRDSPLHF
TRBJ2-3	once	NA	TRBV28	TGTGCCAGCAGTTTTGTCGGGAGAACCACAGATACGCAGTATTTT	CASSFVGRTTDTQYF
TRBJ1-2	NA	NA	TRBV30	TGTGCCTGGAGTCTTCTGACCGGGACAAACTATGGCTACACCTTC	CAWSLLTGTNYGYTF
TRBJ1-2	NA	NA	TRBV3-1/TRBV3-2	TGTGCCAGCAGCGCACGTTCGTGGGGGACTGCTAACTATGGCTACACCTTC	CASSARSWGTANYGYTF
TRBJ2-7	NA	NA	TRBV12-3/TRBV12-4	TGTGCCAGCACGGGTTTGGGTTCTTACGAGCAGTACTTC	CASTGLGSYEQYF
TRBJ1-3	NA	NA	TRBV15	TGTGCCACCAGCAGAGAGGACTACTCTGGAAACACCATATATTTT	CATSREDYSGNTIYF
TRBJ2-7	once	TRBD1	TRBV6-5	TGTGCCAGCAGTTACTCCGGGACAGGACTTTACGAGCAGTACTTC	CASSYSGTGLYEQYF
TRBJ1-5	NA	TRBD1	TRBV5-1	TGCGCCAGCAGCCCCTCAGGGGGAGGCCAGCCCCAGCATTTT	CASSPSGGGQPQHF
TRBJ2-5	NA	NA	TRBV19	TGTGCCAGTAGCTCCGACAGGGAGACCCAGTACTTC	CASSSDRETQYF
TRBJ1-5	NA	NA	TRBV5-1	TGCGCCAGCAGCCTGGACATCCAAGGCAATCAGCCCCAGCATTTT	CASSLDIQGNQPQHF
TRBJ2-1	NA	TRBD2	TRBV4-1	TGCGCCAGCAGCCGAGATAGCGGGAGTGGTTATAATGAGCAGTTCTTC	CASSRDSGSGYNEQFF
TRBJ1-4	NA	NA	TRBV3-1/TRBV3-2	TGTGCCAGCAGCCAAAGAGGGGCAGGGGAGAATGAAAAACTGTTTTTT	CASSQRGAGENEKLFF
TRBJ1-5	NA	TRBD1	TRBV27	TGTGCCAGCAGTCCGGACAGGGAACCCAACAATCAGCCCCAGCATTTT	CASSPDREPNNQPQHF
TRBJ1-5	NA	NA	TRBV30	TGTGCCTGGACCCTGGGCGGGACCCAGCCCCAGCATTTT	CAWTLGGTQPQHF
TRBJ1-2	NA	TRBD1	TRBV28	TGTGCCAGCAGCGTTACAGGGGTCCTCTATGGCTACACCTTC	CASSVTGVLYGYTF
TRBJ1-5	few	NA	TRBV27	TGTGCCAGCAGTTTTCTCGGTCAGCCCCAGCATTTT	CASSFLGQPQHF
TRBJ2-7	NA	TRBD1	TRBV10-2	TGCGCCAGCAGTGGGGGACAGGTCCCCTACGAGCAGTACTTC	CASSGGQVPYEQYF
TRBJ2-7	NA	TRBD2	TRBV7-9	TGTGCCAGCAGCCCTAGTGGGGGGGGAGAGCAGTACTTC	CASSPSGGGEQYF
TRBJ1-4	NA	TRBD1	TRBV19	TGTGCCAGTAGTATCCGGGACAGGGGGCGGAGTGAAAAACTGTTTTTT	CASSIRDRGRSEKLFF
TRBJ2-1	once	TRBD2	TRBV7-3	TGTGCCAGCTCGAATAGCGGGAGGGATGAGCAGTTCTTC	CASSNSGRDEQFF
TRBJ1-4	NA	TRBD1	TRBV6-1	TGTGCCAGCAGTCCTGGACAGGCGTATAATGAAAAACTGTTTTTT	CASSPGQAYNEKLFF
TRBJ2-5	NA	TRBD1	TRBV10-3	TGTGCCACCAGAGATGGCAGGGGGCACCGACCCCAAGAGACCCAGTACTTC	CATRDGRGHRPQETQYF
TRBJ2-1	NA	NA	TRBV4-1	TGCGCCAGCAGCCAAGGACAGAGCTCCTACAATGAGCAGTTCTTC	CASSQGQSSYNEQFF
TRBJ1-2	NA	NA	TRBV19	TGTGCCAGTAGCCCTGACAGAAATTATGGCTACACCTTC	CASSPDRNYGYTF
TRBJ1-1	NA	NA	TRBV2	TGTGCCAGCAGTGAAGAGGGTGGGACATACACTGAAGCTTTCTTT	CASSEEGGTYTEAFF
TRBJ2-1	NA	NA	TRBV2	TGTGCCAGCAGTGAGCTCGAGGGATCCTACAATGAGCAGTTCTTC	CASSELEGSYNEQFF
TRBJ2-1	NA	NA	TRBV18	TGTGCCAGCTCAACCACCTTACAGGAAAGAGGCAATGAGCAGTTCTTC	CASSTTLQERGNEQFF
TRBJ2-3	NA	TRBD1	TRBV29-1	TGCAGCGCCTCCGGGACAGGGATGGCAGATACGCAGTATTTT	CSASGTGMADTQYF
TRBJ2-2	NA	NA	TRBV6-4	TGTGCCAGCAGTGGGCAGTCGAACACCGGGGAGCTGTTTTTT	CASSGQSNTGELFF
TRBJ1-5	NA	NA	TRBV27	TGTGCCAGCAGTTTATCAGGGAGTAGCAATCAGCCCCAGCATTTT	CASSLSGSSNQPQHF
TRBJ1-5	once	NA	TRBV12-3/TRBV12-4	TGTGCCAGCAGATACTTAGAGAATCAGCCCCAGCATTTT	CASRYLENQPQHF
TRBJ1-1	NA	NA	TRBV27	TGTGCCAGCAGGTCTGGGGTCGACAGCCGAAACACTGAAGCTTTCTTT	CASRSGVDSRNTEAFF
TRBJ2-6	NA	NA	TRBV30	TGTGCCTGGGTTCACATCTCTGGGGCCAACGTCCTGACTTTC	CAWVHISGANVLTF
TRBJ2-4	NA	NA	TRBV18	TGTGCCAGCTCACTTGGAGCAAACATTCAGTACTTC	CASSLGANIQYF
TRBJ1-2	NA	TRBD1	TRBV4-1	TGCGCCAGCAGCCAGCCCGGACAGGGCGACTATGGCTACACCTTC	CASSQPGQGDYGYTF
TRBJ1-4	few	TRBD1	TRBV5-1	TGCGCCAGCAGCTTGGGGGACAGGGGAGGTGAAAAACTGTTTTTT	CASSLGDRGGEKLFF
TRBJ2-1	NA	NA	TRBV30	TGTGCCTGGAGCCTCGGCAATGAGCAGTTCTTC	CAWSLGNEQFF
TRBJ1-3	NA	NA	TRBV4-2	TGTGCCAGCAGCCAAGAACAGACCGTCTCTGGAAACACCATATATTTT	CASSQEQTVSGNTIYF
TRBJ1-2	few	TRBD1	TRBV6-1	TGTGCCAGCAGTGATCGGGTAGGGGGCGCCTATGGCTACACCTTC	CASSDRVGGAYGYTF
TRBJ2-5	NA	NA	TRBV5-1	TGCGCCAGCAGCCCCGGGGGGCCAGGAGGGTTCGAGACCCAGTACTTC	CASSPGGPGGFETQYF
TRBJ1-3	NA	TRBD1	TRBV6-1	TGTGCCAGCAGTGAAGACCGGGACAGTGGCAACACCATATATTTT	CASSEDRDSGNTIYF